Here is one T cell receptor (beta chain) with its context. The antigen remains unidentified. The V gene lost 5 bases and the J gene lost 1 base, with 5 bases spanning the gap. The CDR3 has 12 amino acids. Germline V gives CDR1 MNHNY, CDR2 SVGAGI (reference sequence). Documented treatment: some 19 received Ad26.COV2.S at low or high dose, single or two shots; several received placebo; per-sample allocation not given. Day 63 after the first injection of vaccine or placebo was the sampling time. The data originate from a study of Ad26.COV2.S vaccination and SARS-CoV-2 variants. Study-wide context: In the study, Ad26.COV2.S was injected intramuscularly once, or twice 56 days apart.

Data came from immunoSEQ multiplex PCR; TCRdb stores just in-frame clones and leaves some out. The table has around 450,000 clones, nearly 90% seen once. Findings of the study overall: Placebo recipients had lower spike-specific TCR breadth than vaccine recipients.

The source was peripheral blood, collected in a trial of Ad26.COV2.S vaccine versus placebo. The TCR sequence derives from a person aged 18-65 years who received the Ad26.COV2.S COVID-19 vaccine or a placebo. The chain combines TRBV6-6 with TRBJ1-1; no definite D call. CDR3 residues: CASSTRNTEAFF. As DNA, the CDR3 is TGTGCCAGCAGTACCAGGAACACTGAAGCTTTCTTT.